The clone carrying this T cell receptor beta chain has a handful of counts. TCRdb re-derived calls from the RT-PCR reads in MiXCR, one entry per CDR3 protein. The top ten clones hold just over 7% of a sample with 400,000 to 500,000 distinct CDR3 sequences, roughly 17% of them seen once. The V gene lost 1 base and the J gene lost 6 bases, with 13 bases spanning the gap. Germline assignment: CDR1 LGHDT and CDR2 YNNKEL (reference sequence). This CDR3 contains 15 residues. The data belong to a study of patients and donors after allogeneic stem cell transplantation. The sequenced sample consisted of blood, either unsorted or a sorted T cell fraction (not recorded which). V usage is TRBV3-1 and J usage is TRBJ2-1; D not resolved. This receptor was taken from a human donor who was either an allogeneic HSCT recipient or a stem cell or donor lymphocyte infusion donor (not recorded which). It is not recorded whose cells these are; they may come from a transplant donor. Here the CDR3 reads CASSQAQILSNEQFF. As DNA, the CDR3 is TGTGCCAGCAGCCAAGCCCAAATCCTCTCCAATGAGCAGTTCTTC.